One and the same sample provided the 8 T cell receptor beta chains below, sequenced in a study of blood T cell repertoires in COVID-19. TCRdb's table, derived via immunoSEQ multiplex PCR, lists solely in-frame clones and lacks some. The sample shows about 200,000 clones, around 84% of them seen only once. Sequencing input: peripheral blood. The receptors were gathered from a woman of 80 years or more with acute or convalescent COVID-19.

V is TRBV5-1 and J is TRBJ2-7, with D perhaps TRBD1 (5 bases). The CDR3 runs 14 residues. Trimming stripped 0 bases from V and 5 bases from J, with 12 bases between. Germline CDR1 SGHRS, CDR2 YFSETQ. CDR3 amino acids: CASSLGQGWDEQYF. For the CDR3, the DNA is TGCGCCAGCAGCTTGGGGCAGGGATGGGACGAGCAGTACTTC.

The chain joins TRBV28 to TRBJ2-1; D remains ambiguous. Looked up from germline, CDR1 is MDHEN and CDR2 is SYDVKM. Trimming took off 2 bases at V and 7 bases at J, with 6 bases between the two ends. The CDR3 totals 12 residues. CDR3: CASSLTWNEQFF. In DNA, the CDR3 is TGTGCCAGCAGTTTAACTTGGAATGAGCAGTTCTTC.

The J gene is TRBJ1-1, the V gene TRBV6-5; D perhaps matches TRBD1 (6 bases). The ends were cut back, 10 bases at V and 0 bases at J, with 12 bases in the middle. The CDR3 has 13 amino acids. Per germline, CDR1 MNHEY and CDR2 SVGAGI. The CDR3: CANRRGMNTEAFF. DNA of the CDR3: TGTGCCAACAGGAGGGGGATGAACACTGAAGCTTTCTTT.

V is TRBV12-3 or TRBV12-4 and J is TRBJ1-4; weak D call: TRBD1 (5 bases). The CDR3 sequence is 13 residues long. The V gene lost 8 bases and the J gene lost 8 bases, with 15 bases spanning the gap. The CDR3 loop is CASGVRGGEKLFF. DNA for the CDR3: TGTGCCAGCGGGGTTAGGGGTGGGGAAAAACTGTTTTTT.

The CDR3 bases are TGTGCCAGCGGGGGACAGGGATGGACTAATGAAAAACTGTTTTTT. It specifies CASGGQGWTNEKLFF. The chain joins TRBV9 to TRBJ1-4, with 9 bases lining up with TRBD1. The J segment lost 2 bases and the V segment lost 7 bases, leaving 6 bases of the junction unmatched. This CDR3 is 15 amino acids long. Germline CDR1 SGDLS, CDR2 YYNGEE.

V gene TRBV27 combines with J gene TRBJ1-6, with D possibly matching TRBD1 (6 bases). V was pared by 10 bases and J by 5 bases, with 21 bases between. Germline CDR1 is MNHEY and CDR2 is SMNVEV (reference sequence). CDR3 length equals 16 residues. CDR3 nucleotides: TGTGCCACCCTACTTACAGGGTTAGAGGATAATTCACCCCTCCACTTT. The encoded protein is CATLLTGLEDNSPLHF.

The chain couples TRBV10-3 to TRBJ1-1, with TRBD1 matching over 8 bases. The CDR3 totals 15 residues. In germline, CDR1 is ENHRY, CDR2 SYGVKD. V lost 10 bases and J lost 1; bases outside the gene matches: 11. The CDR3 DNA reads TGTGCCACAAAACTTTCACAGGGGGGGAACACTGAAGCTTTCTTT. It codes for CATKLSQGGNTEAFF.

The chain links TRBV20-1 to TRBJ1-5; D remains ambiguous. The CDR3 length is 12 residues. Trimming stripped 3 bases from V and 4 bases from J, with 7 bases between. Germline loops: CDR1 DFQATT, CDR2 SNEGSKA (reference sequence). The CDR3 bases are TGCAGTGCTAGTCCCTTAAATCAGCCCCAGCATTTT. Translated, it gives CSASPLNQPQHF.